These T cell receptor delta chains were read from a single sample in a study of gamma-delta T cells after stem cell transplantation. TCRdb fed the RT-PCR reads into CATT to redo clone calling. This sample has more than 15,000 delta-chain clones, with 9.4% found just once. Material: gamma-delta T cells. The origin of the receptors is a human donor. It is not recorded whose cells these are; they may come from a transplant donor. The CDR3 runs from the conserved cysteine through the conserved F or W. A D gene is named only where the DNA matches it firmly.

D | J | V | CDR3
TRDD3 | TRDJ1 | TRDV1 | CALGEDTGGYGSSVDKLIF
TRDD3 | TRDJ1 | TRDV2 | CACDTRKSTGDTTDKLIF
TRDD3 | TRDJ1 | TRDV2 | CACDRRGDTKHTSGGGILIF
NA | TRDJ1 | TRDV2 | CACDIFPVDVDTTDKLIF
TRDD3 | TRDJ1 | TRDV2 | CACDTVLDQLGDRICNLIF
TRDD3 | TRDJ1 | TRDV1 | CALGGRAFPVLGETTDKLIF
TRDD3 | TRDJ1 | TRDV2 | CACDTGRGLGDRGTDKLIF
TRDD3 | TRDJ1 | TRDV1 | CALGEMGLLRPFGGYTDKLIF
NA | TRDJ1 | TRDV2 | CACDTSTIGEVPGTDKLIF
NA | TRDJ1 | TRDV2 | CACDTGSPTRSQTDKLIF
NA | TRDJ1 | TRDV2 | CAYDTEGGTRNKLIF
TRDD3 | TRDJ1 | TRDV2 | CAYDILPVLGKYTDKLIF
TRDD3 | TRDJ1 | TRDV2 | CACDIVLGDTSSRADNLIF
TRDD3 | TRDJ1 | TRDV2 | CACDTVESNRRTGGLTDKLIF
TRDD3 | TRDJ1 | TRDV2 | CACDTRKGDTRTDKLIF
NA | TRDJ1 | TRDV2 | CACDTVSRVLCYTDKLIF
TRDD3 | TRDJ1 | TRDV2 | CACDTAEVLGAHRGADKLIF
TRDD3 | TRDJ1 | TRDV2 | CACDTGTGGQTTYTDKLIF
NA | TRDJ1 | TRDV3 | CACSRMPRYTDKLIF
NA | TRDJ3 | TRDV2 | CACDTMSSWDTLHIFF
TRDD2 | TRDJ1 | TRDV2 | CACDTVPTTVELYTDNLIF
TRDD3 | TRDJ1 | TRDV2 | CACDTAGGPTYTDKLIF
TRDD3 | TRDJ1 | TRDV3 | CALSSYDLGERELIF
NA | TRDJ1 | TRDV2 | CACDGRGRGETWTYTDKLIF
TRDD3 | TRDJ1 | TRDV2 | CACDSVSLGDPSYTDNLIF
TRDD3 | TRDJ1 | TRDV2 | CACDTVGRGIREKLIF
TRDD3 | TRDJ1 | TRDV2 | CACDTVLGDTTDKLIF
TRDD3 | TRDJ1 | TRDV1 | CALGELIILPLWRDTVGGKLIF
TRDD3 | TRDJ1 | TRDV2 | CACDPISLPTGGYFARYTDKLIF
TRDD3 | TRDJ1 | TRDV2 | CACERLGANRGPYKLIF